Listed here are 25 T cell receptor beta chains from one sample, sequenced in a study of chemoradiotherapy in HPV16-positive cancers. The table came from immunoSEQ multiplex PCR; TCRdb's copy has only in-frame clones and leaves some out. The sample lists some 3,000 clones, 70% to 90% occurring once. The input for sequencing was tumor tissue, taken from a patient who underwent chemoradiotherapy. The receptor set was obtained from a human donor with HPV-associated anogenital cancer.

V gene TRBV9 combines with J gene TRBJ1-1, with 7 positions matching TRBD1. The CDR3 consists of 13 residues. Germline CDR1 is SGDLS and CDR2 is YYNGEE. After removal of 0 bases from V and 4 bases from J, the junction contained 0 bases not matched to a gene. The CDR3 here is CASSVGQGTEAFF. In nucleotides, the CDR3 is TGTGCCAGCAGCGTAGGACAGGGCACTGAAGCTTTCTTT.

This chain links TRBV6-1 with TRBJ2-1, with 7 bases identical to TRBD2. Germline V gene data show CDR1 as MNHNS and CDR2 as SASEGT. The CDR3 is 14 residues long. V shed 11 bases and J 4 bases; nucleotides not matched to a gene: 11. DNA of the CDR3: TGTGCCTCACATCGGGAGGTGGGGTACAATGAGCAGTTCTTC. Amino acid sequence: CASHREVGYNEQFF.

The sample holds one count of this clone. V is TRBV29-1 and J is TRBJ2-2; 7 nucleotides agree with TRBD2. The V gene end was trimmed by 1 base and the J gene end by 5 bases; junction bases not matched to a gene: 7. Per germline, CDR1 SQVTM and CDR2 ANQGSEA. The CDR3 has 15 amino acids. The CDR3 coding sequence is TGCAGCGTTGAAGTGGGGGGGAGGAGGACCGGGGAGCTGTTTTTT. Its protein product is CSVEVGGRRTGELFF.

This chain links TRBV6-1 with TRBJ2-2; the D gene is possibly TRBD1 (6 bases). Germline V lookup: CDR1 MNHNS, CDR2 SASEGT. Trimming cost V 6 bases and J 7 bases, with 15 bases left between them. The CDR3 spans 14 residues. CDR3 amino acids: CASSLEGGDGELFF. DNA of the CDR3: TGTGCCAGCAGCTTAGAAGGGGGAGACGGGGAGCTGTTTTTT.

The V gene is TRBV28, the J gene TRBJ2-5, with 9 bases that match TRBD2. CDR1 and CDR2 (germline): MDHEN, SYDVKM. V was clipped by 5 bases and J by 3 bases; unmatched bases: 13. The CDR3 has 17 amino acids. The DNA of the CDR3 is TGTGCCAGCAGTCAAGCGGGAGGTCCATGGGTTGAAGAGACCCAGTACTTC. This encodes CASSQAGGPWVEETQYF. Full variable domain (rest looked up from reference TRBV28 and TRBJ2-5): DVKVTQSSRYLVKRTGEKVFLECVQDMDHENMFWYRQDPGLGLRLIYFSYDVKMKEKGDIPEGYSVSREKKERFSLILESASTNQTSMYLCASSQAGGPWVEETQYFGPGTRLLVL.

The chain carries TRBV4-2 and TRBJ2-7, with 9 bases matching TRBD2. This CDR3 is 17 amino acids long. The germline V gene encodes CDR1 LGHNA and CDR2 YNFKEQ. Losses at the gene ends were 2 bases for V and 6 bases for J; bases not matched to a gene: 14. The CDR3 DNA follows: TGTGCCAGCAGCCAACCTAGCGGGAATCCGGGGGATGTCGAGCAGTACTTC. It is translated as CASSQPSGNPGDVEQYF.

Concerning this clone itself: The same CDR3 is also encoded by other DNA sequences in this sample. The gene calls are TRBV6-4 and TRBJ2-5, with 7 bases aligning to TRBD1. V shed 6 bases and J 5 bases; nucleotides not matched to a gene: 9. The length of the CDR3 is 14 residues. Germline-derived CDR1 and CDR2 are MRHNA and SNTAGT. The CDR3 bases are TGTGCCAGCAGCGAGACAGGGCCTGTGGAGACCCAGTACTTC. Translation: CASSETGPVETQYF.

The count of this clone is one. V and J are TRBV6-5 and TRBJ2-7; D unclear. The CDR3 runs 14 residues. V lost 8 bases and J lost 0, with 14 bases in between. The germline CDR1 and CDR2 sequences are MNHEY and SVGAGI. The CDR3 loop is CASYRAPSSYEQYF. For the CDR3, the DNA is TGTGCCAGCTATAGGGCGCCTAGCTCCTACGAGCAGTACTTC.

This clone appeared a few times. V usage is TRBV30 and J usage is TRBJ1-5, with D possibly matching TRBD1 (6 bases). Germline CDR1 GTSNPN, CDR2 SVGIG (reference sequence). CDR3 length equals 15 residues. Trimming stripped 2 bases from V and 3 bases from J, with 14 bases between. The CDR3 DNA is TGTGCCTGGAGTTCCGGGACACTTTTCAATCAGCCCCAGCATTTT. Translation: CAWSSGTLFNQPQHF.

The chain joins TRBV6-5 to TRBJ2-1, with TRBD2 matching over 7 bases. The CDR3 is made up of 12 amino acids. Trimming at V came to 7 bases and at J to 4 bases, leaving 1 base not matched to a gene. Germline CDR1 MNHEY, CDR2 SVGAGI. The CDR3, as DNA: TGTGCCAGCAATAGCGGGTACAATGAGCAGTTCTTC. Translation: CASNSGYNEQFF.

The V and J genes are TRBV7-3 and TRBJ2-5; D might be TRBD1 or TRBD2, each matching 6 bases. The CDR3 covers 16 residues. CDR1 and CDR2 (germline): SGHTA, FQGTGA. The V end was cut by 5 bases, the J end by 5 bases, with 21 bases between. This CDR3 reads CASSPRGRGPVETQYF. For the CDR3, the DNA is TGTGCCAGCAGCCCCCGTGGACGGGGGCCTGTGGAGACCCAGTACTTC. The variable domain in full, with the rest retrieved from reference TRBV7-3 and TRBJ2-5, is GAGVSQTPSNKVTEKGKYVELRCDPISGHTALYWYRQSLGQGPEFLIYFQGTGAADDSGLPNDRFFAVRPEGSVSTLKIQRTERGDSAVYLCASSPRGRGPVETQYFGPGTRLLVL.

The DNA for the CDR3 is TGTGCCAGCAGTGTCGCCGTAGCTTGGAACGAGCAGTACTTC. It yields the protein CASSVAVAWNEQYF. V usage is TRBV6-4 and J usage is TRBJ2-7; D call uncertain. V was trimmed by 4 bases and J by 5 bases, leaving 15 bases between them. Germline values: CDR1 MRHNA, CDR2 SNTAGT. CDR3 length equals 14 residues.

V and J are TRBV7-3 and TRBJ2-2; 8 nucleotides line up with TRBD2. Germline CDR1 SGHTA, CDR2 FQGTGA. This CDR3 spans 16 amino acids. Unmatched junction bases numbered 10, after V lost 6 bases and J lost 4 bases. The CDR3 region has the DNA TGTGCCAGCAGTGAACTCCCAGCGGGAGCCACCGGGGAGCTGTTTTTT. Residues: CASSELPAGATGELFF. Full variable domain (outside the CDR3, taken from reference TRBV7-3 and TRBJ2-2): GAGVSQTPSNKVTEKGKYVELRCDPISGHTALYWYRQSLGQGPEFLIYFQGTGAADDSGLPNDRFFAVRPEGSVSTLKIQRTERGDSAVYLCASSELPAGATGELFFGEGSRLTVL.

The chain uses TRBV7-9 and TRBJ2-4; 9 bases map to TRBD2. The V segment lost 5 bases and the J segment 0 bases; nucleotides outside the gene matches: 14. Germline CDR1 SEHNR, CDR2 FQNEAQ (reference sequence). The CDR3 contains 19 residues. Here the CDR3 reads CASSPRGLAGELAKNIQYF. The CDR3 DNA follows: TGTGCCAGCAGCCCCCGGGGATTAGCGGGAGAGTTAGCCAAAAACATTCAGTACTTC. The variable domain in full, completed from reference TRBV7-9 and TRBJ2-4, reads DTGVSQNPRHKITKRGQNVTFRCDPISEHNRLYWYRQTLGQGPEFLTYFQNEAQLEKSRLLSDRFSAERPKGSFSTLEIQRTEQGDSAMYLCASSPRGLAGELAKNIQYFGAGTRLSVL.

The V gene is TRBV6-5, the J gene TRBJ1-2, with a possible D match to TRBD1 (5 bases). Germline assignment: CDR1 MNHEY and CDR2 SVGAGI. The CDR3 runs to 15 residues. V gave up 2 bases and J gave up 0 bases, with 10 bases separating them. The CDR3 spells CASSYLRGTNYGYTF. CDR3 DNA sequence: TGTGCCAGCAGTTACCTCCGGGGGACTAACTATGGCTACACCTTC.

The V call is TRBV12-5, the J call TRBJ2-5; a weak D match, TRBD2 (5 bases). The CDR3 contains 17 residues. The V and J ends lost 0 bases and 3 bases respectively, with 17 bases between them. Germline V lookup: CDR1 LGHNT, CDR2 FRNRAP. CDR3 DNA sequence: TGTGCTAGTGGTTTGGTCCTGGGCGCGGGTCCTAAAGAGACCCAGTACTTC. Protein sequence: CASGLVLGAGPKETQYF.

V and J are TRBV11-3 and TRBJ2-1; TRBD2 agrees at 13 bases. Germline CDR1 reads SGHNT; CDR2 reads YENEEA. The trim removed 4 bases at V and 3 bases at J, leaving 3 bases unmatched. This CDR3 contains 16 residues. The CDR3 sequence is CASSSRTSGSYNEQFF. DNA of the CDR3: TGTGCCAGCAGCTCTCGGACTAGCGGGAGCTACAATGAGCAGTTCTTC.

The chain recombines TRBV11-2 with TRBJ2-1; D gene uncertain. This CDR3 is 17 amino acids long. Trimming took off 5 bases at V and 0 bases at J, with 17 bases between the two ends. Germline lookup yields CDR1 SGHAT and CDR2 FQNNGV. CDR3 loop: CASSRITERSSYNEQFF. The CDR3 DNA sequence: TGTGCCAGCAGCCGGATTACGGAGAGGAGCTCCTACAATGAGCAGTTCTTC.

In its sample, this clone was seen once. The rearrangement links TRBV7-7 to TRBJ2-2; TRBD1 might be the D (6 bases). The CDR3 loop spans 17 amino acids. V was shortened by 0 bases and J by 4 bases, with 15 bases between the two germline ends. Germline V CDR1 and CDR2: SSHAT, FNYEAQ (reference sequence). CDR3 amino acids: CASSLAPPGELTGELFF. The CDR3 bases are TGTGCCAGCAGCTTAGCCCCGCCAGGGGAGCTCACCGGGGAGCTGTTTTTT. The full variable domain, in which reference TRBV7-7 and TRBJ2-2 provide the parts outside the CDR3, is GAGVSQSPRYKVTKRGQDVTLRCDPISSHATLYWYQQALGQGPEFLTYFNYEAQPDKSGLPSDRFSAERPEGSISTLTIQRTEQRDSAMYRCASSLAPPGELTGELFFGEGSRLTVL.

This chain uses TRBV14 with TRBJ2-1, with 13 nucleotides matching TRBD2. V was clipped by 4 bases and J by 5 bases; unmatched bases: 5. There are 16 residues in the CDR3. Per the germline V gene, CDR1 is SGHDN and CDR2 is FVKESK. The CDR3 sequence is CASSPLLAGGHNEQFF. The CDR3 DNA reads TGTGCCAGCAGCCCCCTACTAGCGGGAGGGCACAATGAGCAGTTCTTC.

The chain joins TRBV13 to TRBJ2-2, with 8 bases aligning to TRBD2. From germline, CDR1 is PRHDT and CDR2 FYEKMQ (reference sequence). J lost 5 bases, V lost 4 bases, and 9 bases had no gene match. The CDR3 runs 16 residues. The CDR3 loop is CASSSPGLGGTGELFF. The CDR3 DNA is TGTGCCAGCAGCTCCCCGGGACTAGGTGGTACCGGGGAGCTGTTTTTT.

Here the CDR3 reads CASRQDRARGYTF. CDR3 sequence (DNA): TGTGCCAGCAGGCAGGACAGGGCTCGTGGCTACACCTTC. The genes are TRBV6-5 and TRBJ1-2; TRBD1 matches 8 bases. This CDR3 contains 13 residues. J lost 7 bases, V lost 6 bases, and 7 bases had no gene match. Germline loops: CDR1 MNHEY, CDR2 SVGAGI.

J is TRBJ1-5 and V is TRBV10-3, with 7 nucleotides matching TRBD1. The CDR3 runs 14 residues. J was trimmed by 1 base and V by 10 bases; bases with no gene match: 7. Germline values: CDR1 ENHRY, CDR2 SYGVKD. For the CDR3, the DNA is TGTGCCAGTGATACAGGGGACAGCAATCAGCCCCAGCATTTT. This translates into CASDTGDSNQPQHF.

This chain links TRBV7-8 with TRBJ1-3; D might be TRBD1 (6 bases). The V and J ends lost 2 bases and 8 bases respectively, with 10 bases between them. This CDR3 has 13 amino acids. CDR1 and CDR2 (germline): SGHVS, FQNEAQ. CDR3 bases: TGTGCCAGCAGCTTACAGGGGAGGGACACCATATATTTT. Translation: CASSLQGRDTIYF.

The rearrangement links TRBV19 to TRBJ2-7; D possibly corresponds to TRBD1 (6 bases). The length of the CDR3 is 17 residues. The V gene lost 3 bases and the J gene lost 0 bases, with 18 bases spanning the gap. Germline V gives CDR1 LNHDA, CDR2 SQIVND (reference sequence). In DNA form, the CDR3 reads TGTGCCAGTAGTATCTACAGGGTGGGATTCGGCTCCTACGAGCAGTACTTC. Protein product: CASSIYRVGFGSYEQYF.